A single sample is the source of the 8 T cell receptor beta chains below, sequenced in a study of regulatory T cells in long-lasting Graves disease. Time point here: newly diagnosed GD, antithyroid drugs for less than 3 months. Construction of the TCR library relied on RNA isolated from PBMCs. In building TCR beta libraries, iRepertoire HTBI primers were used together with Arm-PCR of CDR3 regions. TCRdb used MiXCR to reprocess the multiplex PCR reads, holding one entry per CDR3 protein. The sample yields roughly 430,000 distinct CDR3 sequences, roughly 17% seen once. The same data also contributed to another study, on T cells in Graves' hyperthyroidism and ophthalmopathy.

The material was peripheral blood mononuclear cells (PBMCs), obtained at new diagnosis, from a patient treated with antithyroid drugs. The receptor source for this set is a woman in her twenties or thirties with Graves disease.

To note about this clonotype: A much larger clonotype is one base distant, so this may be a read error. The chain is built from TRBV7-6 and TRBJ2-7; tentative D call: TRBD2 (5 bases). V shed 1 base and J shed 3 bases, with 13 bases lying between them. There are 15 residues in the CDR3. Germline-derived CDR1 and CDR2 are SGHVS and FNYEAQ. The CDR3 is CASSLGPSLLYEQYF. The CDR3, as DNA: TGTGCCAGCAGCTTAGGCCCTAGCCTACTCTACGAGCAGTACTTC.

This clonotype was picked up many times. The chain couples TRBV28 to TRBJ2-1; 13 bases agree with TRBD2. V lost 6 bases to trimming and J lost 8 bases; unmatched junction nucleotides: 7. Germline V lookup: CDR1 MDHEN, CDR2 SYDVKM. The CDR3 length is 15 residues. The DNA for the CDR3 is TGTGCCAGCAGGTCGAGGACTAGCGGGAGCTATGAGCAGTTCTTC. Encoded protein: CASRSRTSGSYEQFF.

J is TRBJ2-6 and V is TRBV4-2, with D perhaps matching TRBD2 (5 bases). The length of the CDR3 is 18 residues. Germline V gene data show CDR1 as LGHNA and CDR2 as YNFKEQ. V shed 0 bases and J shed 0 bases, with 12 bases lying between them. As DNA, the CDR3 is TGTGCCAGCAGCCAAGAGCTAGCTGGACGCTCTGGGGCCAACGTCCTGACTTTC. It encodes CASSQELAGRSGANVLTF.

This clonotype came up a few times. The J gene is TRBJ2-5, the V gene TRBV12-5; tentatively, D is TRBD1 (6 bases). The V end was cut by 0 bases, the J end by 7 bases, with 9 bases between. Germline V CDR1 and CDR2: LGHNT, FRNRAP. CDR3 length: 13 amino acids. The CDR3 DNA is TGTGCTAGTGGTTTGGTCGAACAGGGGACCCAGTACTTC. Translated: CASGLVEQGTQYF.

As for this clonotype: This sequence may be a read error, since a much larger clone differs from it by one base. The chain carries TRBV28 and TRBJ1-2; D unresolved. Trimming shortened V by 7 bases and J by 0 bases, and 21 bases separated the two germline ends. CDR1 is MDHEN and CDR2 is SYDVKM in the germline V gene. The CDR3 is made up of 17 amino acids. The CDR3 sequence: CASIPKIGRRSNYGYTF. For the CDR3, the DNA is TGTGCCAGCATTCCGAAAATCGGACGCAGATCTAACTATGGCTACACCTTC.

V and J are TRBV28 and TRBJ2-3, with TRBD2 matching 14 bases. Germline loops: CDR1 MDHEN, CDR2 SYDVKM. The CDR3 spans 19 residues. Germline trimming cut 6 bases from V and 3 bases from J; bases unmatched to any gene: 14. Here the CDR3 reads CASSPEGPRLAGGTDTQYF. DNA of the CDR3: TGTGCCAGCAGCCCTGAAGGGCCTCGACTAGCGGGAGGGACAGATACGCAGTATTTT. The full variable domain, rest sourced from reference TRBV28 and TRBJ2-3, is DVKVTQSSRYLVKRTGEKVFLECVQDMDHENMFWYRQDPGLGLRLIYFSYDVKMKEKGDIPEGYSVSREKKERFSLILESASTNQTSMYLCASSPEGPRLAGGTDTQYFGPGTRLTVL.

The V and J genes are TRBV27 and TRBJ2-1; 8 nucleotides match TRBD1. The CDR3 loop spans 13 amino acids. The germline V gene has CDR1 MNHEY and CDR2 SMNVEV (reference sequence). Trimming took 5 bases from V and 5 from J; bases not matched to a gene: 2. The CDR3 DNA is TGTGCCAGCAGTCCAGGGGGCCACAATGAGCAGTTCTTC. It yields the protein CASSPGGHNEQFF.

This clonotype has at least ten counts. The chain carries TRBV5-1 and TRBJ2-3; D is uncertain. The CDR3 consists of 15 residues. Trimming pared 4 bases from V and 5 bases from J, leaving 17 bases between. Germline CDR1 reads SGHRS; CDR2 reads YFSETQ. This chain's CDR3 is CASSPEPRLKDTQYF. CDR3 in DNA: TGCGCCAGCAGCCCTGAACCTCGATTGAAAGATACGCAGTATTTT.